Listed below are T cell receptor beta chains from one sample, sequenced in a study of blood T cell repertoires in COVID-19. Sequenced by immunoSEQ multiplex PCR; TCRdb stores in-frame clones only, minus some. The table has about 270,000 clones, around 91% seen once; the top ten hold 2% to 2.5%. Sequencing was carried out using PBMCs or T cells enriched from blood (not recorded which). The receptors were sampled from a woman aged 18-30 years who had recovered from COVID-19. The conserved cysteine and the conserved F or W are not part of the CDR3 here.

cdr3_length: 11; j_call: TRBJ2-1; v_call: TRBV15; cdr3_aa: ATISGGPGEQF
cdr3_length: 14; j_call: TRBJ1-6; v_call: TRBV29-1; cdr3_aa: SVLTGASSYNSPLH
cdr3_length: 11; j_call: TRBJ2-7; v_call: TRBV30; cdr3_aa: AWSTGPPDEQY
cdr3_length: 13; j_call: TRBJ2-1; v_call: TRBV7-3; cdr3_aa: ASSFTSGPYNEQF
cdr3_length: 9; j_call: TRBJ1-6; v_call: TRBV5-8; cdr3_aa: ASSSNSPLH
cdr3_length: 15; j_call: TRBJ1-1; v_call: TRBV5-4; cdr3_aa: ASSLRMTGGLGTEAF
cdr3_length: 14; j_call: TRBJ2-2; v_call: TRBV18; cdr3_aa: ASSPRTGGNTGELF
cdr3_length: 12; j_call: TRBJ1-2; v_call: TRBV6-5; cdr3_aa: ASSKGLGLTGYT
cdr3_length: 13; j_call: TRBJ2-2; v_call: TRBV10-3; cdr3_aa: AISEETGVAGELF
cdr3_length: 13; j_call: TRBJ2-5; v_call: TRBV7-2; cdr3_aa: ASSPRTSGVETQY
cdr3_length: 9; j_call: TRBJ1-2; v_call: TRBV19; cdr3_aa: ASSVQNGYT
cdr3_length: 13; j_call: TRBJ2-3; v_call: TRBV5-1; cdr3_aa: ASSLAWSRTDTQY
cdr3_length: 12; j_call: TRBJ1-2; v_call: TRBV5-1; cdr3_aa: ASSPLDSGGGYT
cdr3_length: 13; j_call: TRBJ1-4; v_call: TRBV2; cdr3_aa: ASSEEGLGGEKLF
cdr3_length: 15; j_call: TRBJ2-5; v_call: TRBV7-9; cdr3_aa: ASSLGLGGAHRETQY
cdr3_length: 9; j_call: TRBJ2-7; v_call: TRBV29-1; cdr3_aa: SVMTRNEQY
cdr3_length: 11; j_call: TRBJ1-2; v_call: TRBV18; cdr3_aa: ASSPWQGVGYT
cdr3_length: 10; j_call: TRBJ1-4; v_call: TRBV19; cdr3_aa: ASGQPGGKLF
cdr3_length: 17; j_call: TRBJ2-1; v_call: TRBV5-1; cdr3_aa: ASSLALSLAGGPMSEQF
cdr3_length: 14; j_call: TRBJ2-5; v_call: TRBV24-1; cdr3_aa: ATSGPQKRATETQY
cdr3_length: 10; j_call: TRBJ1-2; v_call: TRBV2; cdr3_aa: ASSVAGPGYT
cdr3_length: 12; j_call: TRBJ1-2; v_call: TRBV5-1; cdr3_aa: ASSLITGFYGYT
cdr3_length: 15; j_call: TRBJ1-3; v_call: TRBV18; cdr3_aa: ASSPTGVGNSGNTIY
cdr3_length: 12; j_call: TRBJ2-3; v_call: TRBV6-5; cdr3_aa: ASRVTGGRDTQY
cdr3_length: 13; j_call: TRBJ1-5; v_call: TRBV7-8; cdr3_aa: ASSHRDRGNQPQH
cdr3_length: 11; j_call: TRBJ1-1; v_call: TRBV2; cdr3_aa: ASSPEGAYEAF
cdr3_length: 13; j_call: TRBJ2-7; v_call: TRBV6-2/TRBV6-3; cdr3_aa: ASSSSGGGIYEQY
cdr3_length: 10; j_call: TRBJ1-2; v_call: TRBV30; cdr3_aa: AWRDRAGGYT
cdr3_length: 13; j_call: TRBJ2-2; v_call: TRBV4-1; cdr3_aa: ASSRGLMNTGELF
cdr3_length: 13; j_call: TRBJ1-1; v_call: TRBV18; cdr3_aa: ASSPRGQGGTEAF
cdr3_length: 10; j_call: TRBJ1-2; v_call: TRBV5-6; cdr3_aa: ASSPDSYGYT
cdr3_length: 13; j_call: TRBJ1-5; v_call: TRBV7-8; cdr3_aa: ASSLLPSGNQPQH